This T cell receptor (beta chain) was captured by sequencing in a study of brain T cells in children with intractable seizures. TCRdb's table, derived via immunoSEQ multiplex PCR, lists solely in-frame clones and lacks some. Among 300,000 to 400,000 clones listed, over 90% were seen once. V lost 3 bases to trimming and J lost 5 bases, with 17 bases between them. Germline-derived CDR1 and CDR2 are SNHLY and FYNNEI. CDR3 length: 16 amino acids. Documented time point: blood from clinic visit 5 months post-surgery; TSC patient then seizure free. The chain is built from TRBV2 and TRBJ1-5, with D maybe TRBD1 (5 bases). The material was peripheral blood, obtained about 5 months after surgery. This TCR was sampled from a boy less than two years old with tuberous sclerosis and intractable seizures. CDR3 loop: CASSDDPEGIDQPQHF. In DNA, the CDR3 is TGTGCCAGCAGTGATGATCCGGAGGGGATTGATCAGCCCCAGCATTTT.